One sample yielded the 11 T cell receptor beta chains listed below, sequenced in a study of shared clonotypes between healthy human individuals. The method was immunoSEQ multiplex PCR; TCRdb's version includes in-frame clones alone and lacks a portion of them. The data hold about 980,000 clones, with 60% to 85% observed a single time. The material sequenced was memory CD4+ T cells sorted from blood. Documented subset: CD45RA-negative fraction. The receptors were sampled from a man aged 18-30 years in good health.

The V and J genes are TRBV5-1 and TRBJ2-7; D uncertain. The CDR3 runs to 13 residues. Germline V gene sequence: CDR1 SGHRS, CDR2 YFSETQ. Trimming cost V 4 bases and J 2 bases, with 10 bases left between them. In nucleotides, the CDR3 is TGCGCCAGCAGCGTCAGAACCACCTACGAGCAGTACTTC. This gives the protein CASSVRTTYEQYF.

This clone was counted a few times. V usage is TRBV28 and J usage is TRBJ1-1, with no clear D. The CDR3 is 13 amino acids. In germline, CDR1 is MDHEN, CDR2 SYDVKM. The germline V and J ends were trimmed by 5 bases and 0 bases, with 7 bases remaining between them. The CDR3 protein is CASSTVMNTEAFF. Here the CDR3 DNA reads TGTGCCAGCAGTACTGTAATGAACACTGAAGCTTTCTTT.

As concerns this clone: This specimen includes other DNA sequences encoding the same CDR3. J is TRBJ1-1 and V is TRBV28; D call uncertain. Germline lookup yields CDR1 MDHEN and CDR2 SYDVKM. V was pared by 4 bases and J by 0 bases, with 3 bases between. CDR3 length: 12 residues. CDR3 DNA: TGTGCCAGCAGTTCGATGAACACTGAAGCTTTCTTT. Its translation is CASSSMNTEAFF.

Remarks on this clone: This specimen includes other DNA sequences encoding the same CDR3. The rearrangement uses TRBV7-6 and TRBJ2-3; D is possibly TRBD1 (5 bases). V was clipped by 1 base and J by 4 bases, with 6 bases between them. Germline CDR1 and CDR2: SGHVS and FNYEAQ. There are 13 residues in the CDR3. CDR3 sequence: CASSLGGADTQYF. DNA of the CDR3: TGTGCCAGCAGCTTAGGGGGCGCAGATACGCAGTATTTT. Together with reference TRBV7-6 and TRBJ2-3, the CDR3 gives the full variable domain: GAGVSQSPRYKVTKRGQDVALRCDPISGHVSLYWYRQALGQGPEFLTYFNYEAQQDKSGLPNDRFSAERPEGSISTLTIQRTEQRDSAMYRCASSLGGADTQYFGPGTRLTVL.

This sequence joins TRBV2 and TRBJ1-2; a possible D gene is TRBD1 (6 bases). Germline lookup yields CDR1 SNHLY and CDR2 FYNNEI. The CDR3 loop spans 14 amino acids. The V and J ends lost 5 bases and 8 bases respectively, with 18 bases between them. CDR3 sequence (DNA): TGTGCCAGCAGTCAAACAGGGTTTTCTGGCGGCTACACCTTC. Protein sequence: CASSQTGFSGGYTF.

Concerning this clone itself: Its ends do not fully match the called genes, so a read error is possible. The chain joins TRBV7-7 to TRBJ2-5, with a weak D call TRBD2 (6 bases). Germline V gives CDR1 SSHAT, CDR2 FNYEAQ (reference sequence). CDR3 length: 14 amino acids. For the CDR3, the DNA is TGTGCTAGCAGCTTAGCGGTCGGTGGAGAGACCCAGTACTTC. Its translation is CASSLAVGGETQYF.

The CDR3 spells CASSPTSANSYEQYF. In nucleotides, the CDR3 is TGTGCCAGCAGCCCTACTAGCGCCAACTCCTACGAGCAGTACTTC. The V gene is TRBV9, the J gene TRBJ2-7, with 7 bases identical to TRBD2. In germline, CDR1 is SGDLS, CDR2 YYNGEE. The CDR3 totals 15 residues. The V and J ends lost 4 bases and 0 bases, in that order; junction bases with no gene match: 7.

The chain joins TRBV5-1 to TRBJ2-6; 8 nucleotides line up with TRBD2. The CDR3 has 17 amino acids. CDR1 is SGHRS, CDR2 YFSETQ, per germline. V gave up 2 bases and J gave up 4 bases; unmatched junction bases: 8. For the CDR3, the DNA is TGCGCCAGCAGCTTACGGTACGGGAGGGCAGGGGCCAACGTCCTGACTTTC. Translated, it gives CASSLRYGRAGANVLTF.

The gene calls are TRBV5-1 and TRBJ1-4; TRBD1 is a possible D gene (5 bases). The length of the CDR3 is 14 residues. CDR1 SGHRS and CDR2 YFSETQ come from the germline V gene. Trimming shortened V by 5 bases and J by 5 bases, and 13 bases separated the two germline ends. The DNA of the CDR3 is TGCGCCAGCAGTTATCAGGGCGTCAATGAAAAACTGTTTTTT. Amino acid sequence: CASSYQGVNEKLFF.

In its sample, this clone was seen once. The chain uses TRBV28 and TRBJ2-2; D not certain. CDR1 and CDR2 (germline): MDHEN, SYDVKM. Trimming removed 6 bases at V and 4 bases at J, with 6 bases between. The length of the CDR3 is 12 residues. CDR3 sequence: CASRRFTGELFF. CDR3 DNA: TGTGCCAGCAGGAGATTCACCGGGGAGCTGTTTTTT.

The V call is TRBV11-2, the J call TRBJ2-1, with 11 bases matching TRBD2. Germline V gene lookup returns CDR1 SGHAT and CDR2 FQNNGV. After removal of 5 bases from V and 4 bases from J, the junction contained 7 bases not matched to a gene. The CDR3 loop spans 16 amino acids. The CDR3 DNA follows: TGTGCCAGCAGCCCAGGTAGCGGGGGGGTTTACAATGAGCAGTTCTTC. Its translation: CASSPGSGGVYNEQFF. Using reference TRBV11-2 and TRBJ2-1 for the parts outside the CDR3, the full variable domain is EAGVAQSPRYKIIEKRQSVAFWCNPISGHATLYWYQQILGQGPKLLIQFQNNGVVDDSQLPKDRFSAERLKGVDSTLKIQPAKLEDSAVYLCASSPGSGGVYNEQFFGPGTRLTVL.